The sequence of this T cell receptor (beta chain) was determined in a study of T cells in women clearing cervical HPV infection. At the level of the study: Cases were women with histologically confirmed HPV16-related CIN3 or worse, including 2 invasive cancers. Case blood was drawn when the lesion was first found; control blood after infection became undetectable. Study-level results: Cases carried less TRBV6-7 than controls: roughly 0.11% versus 0.16%.

immunoSEQ multiplex PCR used an average of about 1,200 ng genomic DNA. Data came from immunoSEQ multiplex PCR; TCRdb stores just in-frame clones and leaves some out. This sample's table has some 16,000 clones. CDR3 size: 17 residues. The V gene end was trimmed by 2 bases and the J gene end by 0 bases; junction bases not matched to a gene: 7. CDR1 is SGHVS and CDR2 is FNYEAQ in the germline V gene. About this clone: Its cognate antigen is unknown. The CDR3 is cut off 3 residues early in the read; its end comes from the germline J gene.

The chain links TRBV7-6 to TRBJ2-3, with 8 bases that match TRBD2. The receptor was isolated from a woman aged 18 to 75 with a cervical HPV16 infection that either progressed to CIN3+ or cleared (not recorded which). Source material: blood buffy coat. The sequenced part of the CDR3 DNA is TGTGCCAGCAGCTTATTCGGGACGGGGGGGAGCACAGATACG. Amino acids: CASSLFGTGGSTDT. The whole CDR3 protein is CASSLFGTGGSTDTQYF.